A selection of T cell receptor beta chains follows, all from one sample in a study of blood T cell repertoires in COVID-19. Profiled with immunoSEQ multiplex PCR; TCRdb holds only in-frame clones, not every one. The repertoire holds 120,000 to 150,000 clones, with about nine tenths as singletons. Sequenced sample: peripheral blood. The receptors shown here come from a human donor in a cohort sampled during active COVID-19. The CDR3 runs from the conserved cysteine through the conserved F or W. D genes are given only for firm matches. Clone size appears in some rows only: once, few, many, or a class for an expanded clone.

j_gene: TRBJ2-5; d_gene: NA; abundance: NA; v_gene: TRBV5-1; CDR3nt: TGCGCCAGCAGCTCCCCCAAGACCCAGTACTTC; CDR3aa: CASSSPKTQYF
j_gene: TRBJ1-1; d_gene: NA; abundance: NA; v_gene: TRBV5-1; CDR3nt: TGCGCCAGCAGCTTGACAGCTTTAAGGGGCACTGAAGCTTTCTTT; CDR3aa: CASSLTALRGTEAFF
j_gene: TRBJ1-5; d_gene: TRBD1; abundance: NA; v_gene: TRBV10-3; CDR3nt: TGTGCCATCAGTAGGGACAGTGGCAATCAGCCCCAGCATTTT; CDR3aa: CAISRDSGNQPQHF
j_gene: TRBJ1-5; d_gene: NA; abundance: NA; v_gene: TRBV4-2; CDR3nt: TGTGCCAGCAGCCGGGTAGCTGGGGGGGCGCTGGATCAGCCCCAGCATTTT; CDR3aa: CASSRVAGGALDQPQHF
j_gene: TRBJ2-5; d_gene: TRBD2; abundance: NA; v_gene: TRBV3-1/TRBV3-2; CDR3nt: TGTGCCAGCAGCCAGAAAGCGGGAAGACCCTACTTC; CDR3aa: CASSQKAGRPYF
j_gene: TRBJ1-2; d_gene: TRBD1; abundance: once; v_gene: TRBV6-6; CDR3nt: TGTGCCAGCAGTGCGCGGGACAGGGGATTCAATGGCTACACCTTC; CDR3aa: CASSARDRGFNGYTF
j_gene: TRBJ2-7; d_gene: TRBD2; abundance: NA; v_gene: TRBV29-1; CDR3nt: TGCAGCGTGCGCGGGAGGACAACCTACGAGCAGTACTTC; CDR3aa: CSVRGRTTYEQYF
j_gene: TRBJ2-3; d_gene: NA; abundance: NA; v_gene: TRBV30; CDR3nt: TGTGCCTGGACATTCAGGGGTGGGCGGACAGATACGCAGTATTTT; CDR3aa: CAWTFRGGRTDTQYF
j_gene: TRBJ1-1; d_gene: NA; abundance: NA; v_gene: TRBV4-1; CDR3nt: TGCGCCAGCAGCCAAGGTGTGGGGGGGATAAACACTGAAGCTTTCTTT; CDR3aa: CASSQGVGGINTEAFF
j_gene: TRBJ1-2; d_gene: NA; abundance: NA; v_gene: TRBV7-9; CDR3nt: TGTGCCAGCAGCCCAGGTTACGGCTACACCTTC; CDR3aa: CASSPGYGYTF
j_gene: TRBJ2-3; d_gene: TRBD2; abundance: NA; v_gene: TRBV24-1; CDR3nt: TGTGCCACCAGTGGTGCGGGGGGGAGGGCCCCAGATACGCAGTATTTT; CDR3aa: CATSGAGGRAPDTQYF
j_gene: TRBJ1-4; d_gene: TRBD1; abundance: NA; v_gene: TRBV7-9; CDR3nt: TGTGCCAGCAGCTTAGTGCAGGGGGCTTTGGAAAAACTGTTTTTT; CDR3aa: CASSLVQGALEKLFF
j_gene: TRBJ2-2; d_gene: TRBD1; abundance: once; v_gene: TRBV14; CDR3nt: TGTGCCAGCAGCCGACAGGGGGCTCCCGGGGAGCTGTTTTTT; CDR3aa: CASSRQGAPGELFF
j_gene: TRBJ1-1; d_gene: TRBD1; abundance: NA; v_gene: TRBV28; CDR3nt: TGTGCCAGCAGAGAGACAGGGAATGGAGTCACTGAAGCTTTCTTT; CDR3aa: CASRETGNGVTEAFF
j_gene: TRBJ2-3; d_gene: NA; abundance: NA; v_gene: TRBV10-3; CDR3nt: TGTGCCATCAGTGAGTTAAGAGGGGGGGTCACCACAGATACGCAGTATTTT; CDR3aa: CAISELRGGVTTDTQYF
j_gene: TRBJ2-3; d_gene: TRBD2; abundance: NA; v_gene: TRBV10-2; CDR3nt: TGCGCCAGCAGTGAGAGACTAGCGGTCGGTCCCACAGATACGCAGTATTTT; CDR3aa: CASSERLAVGPTDTQYF
j_gene: TRBJ1-4; d_gene: NA; abundance: NA; v_gene: TRBV7-9; CDR3nt: TGTGCCAGCAGCCGAATCAAACCCGGGATCAACGGACTGTTTTTT; CDR3aa: CASSRIKPGINGLFF
j_gene: TRBJ2-5; d_gene: TRBD2; abundance: once; v_gene: TRBV2; CDR3nt: TGTGCCAGCAGTCGGACCGTAGCGGGAGGGGGGGGAGAGACCCAGTACTTC; CDR3aa: CASSRTVAGGGGETQYF
j_gene: TRBJ1-4; d_gene: TRBD1; abundance: NA; v_gene: TRBV15; CDR3nt: TGTGCCACCAGCAGGGGGGACAGGGGAGAGGAAAAACTGTTTTTT; CDR3aa: CATSRGDRGEEKLFF
j_gene: TRBJ1-5; d_gene: TRBD1; abundance: NA; v_gene: TRBV6-2/TRBV6-3; CDR3nt: TGTGCCAGCAGCCCCGACAGGGGCGATCAGCCCCAGCATTTT; CDR3aa: CASSPDRGDQPQHF
j_gene: TRBJ2-1; d_gene: TRBD2; abundance: NA; v_gene: TRBV28; CDR3nt: TGTGCCAGCAGTTTAGGAGGGAGGGCATATGAGCAGTTCTTC; CDR3aa: CASSLGGRAYEQFF
j_gene: TRBJ2-7; d_gene: TRBD1; abundance: NA; v_gene: TRBV19; CDR3nt: TGTGCCAGTAGTATCGGGACAGGGTTTGCCTACGAGCAGTACTTC; CDR3aa: CASSIGTGFAYEQYF
j_gene: TRBJ1-1; d_gene: NA; abundance: NA; v_gene: TRBV15; CDR3nt: TGTGCCACCAGCAGAGATCGAGTAACTGAAGCTTTCTTT; CDR3aa: CATSRDRVTEAFF
j_gene: TRBJ2-7; d_gene: NA; abundance: NA; v_gene: TRBV2; CDR3nt: TGTGCCAGTATGGGACGGGACAAGCCCTCCTACGAGCAGTACTTC; CDR3aa: CASMGRDKPSYEQYF
j_gene: TRBJ2-1; d_gene: TRBD1; abundance: few; v_gene: TRBV29-1; CDR3nt: TGCAGCGTGACCCTCGACAGGGGGCCCTACAATGAGCAGTTCTTC; CDR3aa: CSVTLDRGPYNEQFF
j_gene: TRBJ1-1; d_gene: TRBD1; abundance: NA; v_gene: TRBV19; CDR3nt: TGTGCCAGTAGACAGGGGGCGAATAAGAACACTGAAGCTTTCTTT; CDR3aa: CASRQGANKNTEAFF
j_gene: TRBJ2-7; d_gene: TRBD2; abundance: NA; v_gene: TRBV3-1/TRBV3-2; CDR3nt: TGTGCCAGCAGCCCTCTAGCGGGAGAAGCCTACGAGCAGTACTTC; CDR3aa: CASSPLAGEAYEQYF
j_gene: TRBJ2-2; d_gene: NA; abundance: few; v_gene: TRBV5-8; CDR3nt: TGTGCCAGCAGCTTGGGGAGTGGTTCGGGCACCGGGGAGCTGTTTTTT; CDR3aa: CASSLGSGSGTGELFF
j_gene: TRBJ2-3; d_gene: NA; abundance: NA; v_gene: TRBV6-1; CDR3nt: TGTGCCAGCAGTGTTCGAAACCGGGTGTTCGGAGATACGCAGTATTTT; CDR3aa: CASSVRNRVFGDTQYF
j_gene: TRBJ2-7; d_gene: NA; abundance: NA; v_gene: TRBV4-2; CDR3nt: TGTGCCAGCAGCCAACCGGGACTCAGGGCCTACGAGCAGTACTTC; CDR3aa: CASSQPGLRAYEQYF
j_gene: TRBJ1-3; d_gene: NA; abundance: once; v_gene: TRBV28; CDR3nt: TGTGCCAGCACCGGGGGTGCGGGAAACACCATATATTTT; CDR3aa: CASTGGAGNTIYF
j_gene: TRBJ2-5; d_gene: NA; abundance: NA; v_gene: TRBV5-8; CDR3nt: TGTGCCAGCAGCCGGATTCAGGGCCCAGAGACCCAGTACTTC; CDR3aa: CASSRIQGPETQYF
j_gene: TRBJ2-7; d_gene: TRBD1; abundance: NA; v_gene: TRBV20-1; CDR3nt: TGCAGTGCTGACAGGGTAGACGAGCAGTACTTC; CDR3aa: CSADRVDEQYF
j_gene: TRBJ1-2; d_gene: NA; abundance: NA; v_gene: TRBV29-1; CDR3nt: TGCAGCGTTGAAGATCCTGGCAGATATGGCTACACCTTC; CDR3aa: CSVEDPGRYGYTF
j_gene: TRBJ2-2; d_gene: TRBD1; abundance: NA; v_gene: TRBV5-6; CDR3nt: TGTGCCAGCAGCTTCGGCACAGGGGTTAACACCGGGGAGCTGTTTTTT; CDR3aa: CASSFGTGVNTGELFF
j_gene: TRBJ2-5; d_gene: TRBD1; abundance: NA; v_gene: TRBV4-3; CDR3nt: TGCGCCAGCAGCCGGACGGGACAGCCAACGCAAGAGACCCAGTACTTC; CDR3aa: CASSRTGQPTQETQYF
j_gene: TRBJ2-1; d_gene: NA; abundance: NA; v_gene: TRBV28; CDR3nt: TGTGCCAGCAGTTTGATCGTCCGGGTTAGCTCCTACAATGAGCAGTTCTTC; CDR3aa: CASSLIVRVSSYNEQFF
j_gene: TRBJ2-7; d_gene: TRBD2; abundance: NA; v_gene: TRBV4-2; CDR3nt: TGTGCCAGCAGCCAACAATTAGGGGCTAGCGGGGATTTCTACGAGCAGTACTTC; CDR3aa: CASSQQLGASGDFYEQYF
j_gene: TRBJ2-5; d_gene: NA; abundance: once; v_gene: TRBV7-2; CDR3nt: TGTGCCAGCAGCCCAGGATCTCTGGAGACCCAGTACTTC; CDR3aa: CASSPGSLETQYF
j_gene: TRBJ1-2; d_gene: NA; abundance: NA; v_gene: TRBV16; CDR3nt: TGTGCCAGCAGCCAATCTGGACAGAGCTATGGCTACACCTTC; CDR3aa: CASSQSGQSYGYTF
j_gene: TRBJ2-1; d_gene: TRBD1; abundance: NA; v_gene: TRBV5-1; CDR3nt: TGCGCCAGCAGCTTTCAACGGACAGGAGCTAATGAGCAGTTCTTC; CDR3aa: CASSFQRTGANEQFF
j_gene: TRBJ2-3; d_gene: TRBD2; abundance: NA; v_gene: TRBV19; CDR3nt: TGTGCCAGTAGTCTGCTGGGCGGGGGGGCCACAGATACGCAGTATTTT; CDR3aa: CASSLLGGGATDTQYF
j_gene: TRBJ2-5; d_gene: NA; abundance: few; v_gene: TRBV2; CDR3nt: TGTGCCAGCAGTGGATCGGAGTTGGAGACCCAGTACTTC; CDR3aa: CASSGSELETQYF
j_gene: TRBJ2-5; d_gene: NA; abundance: once; v_gene: TRBV28; CDR3nt: TGTGCCAGCAGTTTACCGGGAAGGAAAGAGACCCAGTACTTC; CDR3aa: CASSLPGRKETQYF
j_gene: TRBJ2-7; d_gene: TRBD2; abundance: NA; v_gene: TRBV6-2/TRBV6-3; CDR3nt: TGTGCCAGCAGTTACACCTATGCGGGAGTGAGCTCCTACGAGCAGTACTTC; CDR3aa: CASSYTYAGVSSYEQYF
j_gene: TRBJ1-5; d_gene: TRBD1; abundance: once; v_gene: TRBV2; CDR3nt: TGTGCCAGCAGTATTCAGGGGGCGTATCAGCCCCAGCATTTT; CDR3aa: CASSIQGAYQPQHF
j_gene: TRBJ2-1; d_gene: TRBD2; abundance: NA; v_gene: TRBV5-1; CDR3nt: TGCGCCAGCAGCTTGGGCGGACTAGCGGCTGGGGAGCAGTTCTTC; CDR3aa: CASSLGGLAAGEQFF
j_gene: TRBJ1-3; d_gene: TRBD1; abundance: NA; v_gene: TRBV19; CDR3nt: TGTGCCAGTAGTGTTGACAGGGCCTCTGGAAACACCATATATTTT; CDR3aa: CASSVDRASGNTIYF
j_gene: TRBJ2-5; d_gene: TRBD1; abundance: NA; v_gene: TRBV30; CDR3nt: TGTGCCTGGAGTGGAAGGGCAGGGGGAGAGACCCAGTACTTC; CDR3aa: CAWSGRAGGETQYF
j_gene: TRBJ1-3; d_gene: NA; abundance: NA; v_gene: TRBV19; CDR3nt: TGTGCCAGTAGTATAGTCGGTGGCTCTGGAAACACCATATATTTT; CDR3aa: CASSIVGGSGNTIYF
j_gene: TRBJ1-6; d_gene: NA; abundance: once; v_gene: TRBV30; CDR3nt: TGTGCCTGGAGTGTAGGAGGGGTGAATTCACCCCTCCACTTT; CDR3aa: CAWSVGGVNSPLHF
j_gene: TRBJ2-1; d_gene: NA; abundance: NA; v_gene: TRBV7-3; CDR3nt: TGTGCCAGCAGCTTAATTAGACAGGCCTCCTACAATGAGCAGTTCTTC; CDR3aa: CASSLIRQASYNEQFF